The 3 T cell receptor beta chains below all came from one sample that was sequenced in a study of blood T cell repertoires in COVID-19. Clones were sequenced by immunoSEQ multiplex PCR, and TCRdb holds only the in-frame ones, with some missing. The sample holds 250,000 to 350,000 clones, about nine tenths seen once. Sequencing was performed on peripheral blood. These receptors originate from a woman between 25 and 40 years old with COVID-19, enrolled during active disease.

The V and J genes are TRBV7-7 and TRBJ2-3; possibly TRBD1 for D (6 bases). CDR3 length equals 20 residues. Germline CDR1 reads SSHAT; CDR2 reads FNYEAQ (reference sequence). V was trimmed by 5 bases and J by 1 base, leaving 28 bases between them. Here the CDR3 DNA reads TGTGCCAGCAGCCGCAACCCCCCCTCTTCTGACAGGTCACGCACAGATACGCAGTATTTT. Translated: CASSRNPPSSDRSRTDTQYF.

V and J are TRBV6-2 or TRBV6-3 and TRBJ2-7, with 12 bases lining up with TRBD2. The CDR3 extends over 17 amino acids. The germline V gene encodes CDR1 MNHEY and CDR2 SVGEGT. J gave up 6 bases and V 2 bases, and 11 bases lay outside the gene matches. In nucleotides, the CDR3 is TGTGCCAGCAGTTACAATCAAAAGACTAGCGGGAGTAGCGAGCAGTACTTC. As protein: CASSYNQKTSGSSEQYF.

This rearrangement joins TRBV19 to TRBJ2-5, with 7 bases identical to TRBD2. The germline V gene has CDR1 LNHDA and CDR2 SQIVND (reference sequence). The J segment lost 5 bases and the V segment lost 5 bases, leaving 5 bases of the junction unmatched. CDR3 length equals 13 residues. The CDR3 sequence: CASSARGGETQYF. CDR3 DNA: TGTGCCAGTAGTGCGAGGGGAGGGGAGACCCAGTACTTC.